The text below deals with one T cell receptor (beta chain). The antigen remains undetermined. The CDR3 runs 13 residues. V gave up 3 bases and J gave up 8 bases, with 11 bases separating them. Clones were read by immunoSEQ multiplex PCR, and TCRdb kept only the in-frame ones, dropping some. This sample has some 150,000 clones, with more than 70% found just once. This sample stems from a study of T cell responses to AZD1222 COVID-19 vaccine. The study, taken as a whole, reports: Breadth and depth of Spike-specific TCRs rose after two AZD1222 doses. Epitopes outside B.1.351 and B.1.1.7 mutated regions reportedly drew nearly half of spike TCRs. White British people made up most donors, females outnumbered males, and clonal diversity was possibly underestimated. Distributed over spike, vaccine-associated CD4 TCRs predominated at 160-218 and 743-854.

This rearrangement joins TRBV12-3 or TRBV12-4 to TRBJ1-5, with D possibly being TRBD1 (5 bases). This receptor was obtained from an adult who received the AZD1222 COVID-19 vaccine. The material was peripheral blood, obtained 28 days after the second AZD1222 dose. CDR3 amino acids: CASSFGAGKPQHF. CDR3 sequence (DNA): TGTGCCAGCAGTTTTGGGGCGGGCAAGCCCCAGCATTTT.